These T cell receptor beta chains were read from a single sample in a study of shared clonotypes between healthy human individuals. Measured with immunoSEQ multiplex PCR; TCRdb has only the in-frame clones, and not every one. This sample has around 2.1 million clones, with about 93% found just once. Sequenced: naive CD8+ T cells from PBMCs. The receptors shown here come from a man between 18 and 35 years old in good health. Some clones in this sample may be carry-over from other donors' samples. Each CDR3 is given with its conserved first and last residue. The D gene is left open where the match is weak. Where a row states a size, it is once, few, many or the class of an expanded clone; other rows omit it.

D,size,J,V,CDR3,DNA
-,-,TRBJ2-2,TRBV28,CASSLLGLKNPGELFF,TGTGCCAGCAGTTTGCTGGGACTCAAGAACCCCGGGGAGCTGTTTTTT
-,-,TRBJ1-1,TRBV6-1,CASSERRGPEAFF,TGTGCCAGCAGTGAAAGAAGGGGCCCTGAAGCTTTCTTT
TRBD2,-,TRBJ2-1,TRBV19,CASSITAGVGNEQFF,TGTGCCAGTAGTATAACAGCGGGAGTAGGCAATGAGCAGTTCTTC
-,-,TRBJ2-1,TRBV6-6,CASSERALYNEQFF,TGTGCCAGCTCGGAGCGGGCCCTCTACAATGAGCAGTTCTTC
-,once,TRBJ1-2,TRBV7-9,CASSFSLGNYGYTF,TGTGCCAGCAGCTTTTCGTTGGGGAACTATGGCTACACCTTC
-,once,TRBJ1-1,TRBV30,CACNILPNTEAFF,TGTGCCTGCAATATCCTACCGAACACTGAAGCTTTCTTT
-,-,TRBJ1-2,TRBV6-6,CASSPHESPRHGYTF,TGTGCCAGCAGTCCACACGAGTCACCCCGCCATGGCTACACCTTC
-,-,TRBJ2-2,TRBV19,CASRTGEMEIGELFF,TGTGCCAGTAGGACGGGAGAGATGGAAATCGGGGAGCTGTTTTTT
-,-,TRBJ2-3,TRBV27,CASSVGGWTDTQYF,TGTGCCAGCAGTGTAGGGGGGTGGACAGATACGCAGTATTTT
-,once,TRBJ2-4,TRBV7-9,CASSLVSGTSIQYF,TGTGCCAGCAGCTTAGTCTCCGGGACATCTATTCAGTACTTC